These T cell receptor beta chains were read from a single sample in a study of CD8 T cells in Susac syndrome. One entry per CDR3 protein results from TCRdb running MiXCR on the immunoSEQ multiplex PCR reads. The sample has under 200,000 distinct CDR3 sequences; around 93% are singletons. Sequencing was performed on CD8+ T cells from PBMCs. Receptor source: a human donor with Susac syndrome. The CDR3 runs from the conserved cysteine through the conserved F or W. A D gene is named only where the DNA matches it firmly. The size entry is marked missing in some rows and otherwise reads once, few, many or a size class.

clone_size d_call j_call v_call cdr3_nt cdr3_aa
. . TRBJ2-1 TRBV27 TGTGCCAGCAGTCCCTTCGATGACCGGTGGAATGAGCAGTTCTTC CASSPFDDRWNEQFF
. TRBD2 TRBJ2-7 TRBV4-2 TGTGCCAGCAGCCCTACACTAGCGGGAGGGCCCGAGCAGTACTTC CASSPTLAGGPEQYF
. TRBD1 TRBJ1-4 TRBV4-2 TGTGCCAGCAGCCAAACGACAGGGATTGATGAAAAACTGTTTTTT CASSQTTGIDEKLFF
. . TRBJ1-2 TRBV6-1 TGTGCCAGCAGTTCGGACGGACCTAACTATGGCTACACCTTC CASSSDGPNYGYTF
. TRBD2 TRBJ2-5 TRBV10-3 TGTGCCGCCGCTTCTAGCGGGGCAAAAGAGACCCAGTACTTC CAAASSGAKETQYF
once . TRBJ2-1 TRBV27 TGTGCCAGCAGTTTGACCAGTAACAATGAGCAGTTCTTC CASSLTSNNEQFF
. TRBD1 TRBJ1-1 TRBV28 TGTGCCAGCAGTCCTGGTCCCGGGACAGGGGGCCCCTATGGGACTGAAGCTTTCTTT CASSPGPGTGGPYGTEAFF
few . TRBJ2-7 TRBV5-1 TGCGCCAGCAGGGGGGACCCCACCTACGAGCAGTACTTC CASRGDPTYEQYF
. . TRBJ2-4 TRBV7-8 TGTGCCAGCAGCTTAGTAGCACCTCTAGCCAAAAACATTCAGTACTTC CASSLVAPLAKNIQYF
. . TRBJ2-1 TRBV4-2 TGTGCCAGCAGCCAAGATAGGAACGGGGAGCAGTTCTTC CASSQDRNGEQFF
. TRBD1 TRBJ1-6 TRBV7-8 TGTGCCAGCAGCCTTACAGGGGGGGATTCACCCCTCCACTTT CASSLTGGDSPLHF
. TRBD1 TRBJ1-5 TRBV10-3 TGTGCCATCAGTGAGAATGTAGGACAGGGGGAGATCAGTAATCAGCCCCAGCATTTT CAISENVGQGEISNQPQHF
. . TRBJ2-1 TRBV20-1 TGCAGTGCTAGGCGCAGGGAGAATGAGCAGTTCTTC CSARRRENEQFF
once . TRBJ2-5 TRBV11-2 TGTGCCAGCAGCTGGGGTAGGGATCAAGAGACCCAGTACTTC CASSWGRDQETQYF
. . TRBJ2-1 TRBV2 TGTGCCAGCAGTGAGAGGAGTGAGCAGTTCTTC CASSERSEQFF
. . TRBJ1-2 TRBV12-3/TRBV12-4 TGTGCCAGCAGTTCCTTCGACACCTATGGCTACACCTTC CASSSFDTYGYTF
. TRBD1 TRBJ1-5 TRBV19 TGTGCCAGTACGAAGATCACCGGGACAGGGTCTCAGCCCCAGCATTTT CASTKITGTGSQPQHF
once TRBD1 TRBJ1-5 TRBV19 TGTGCCAGTAGTATTGGATTGGGACAGGGGAGGGATAGCAATCAGCCCCAGCATTTT CASSIGLGQGRDSNQPQHF
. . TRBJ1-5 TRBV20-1 TGCAGTGCGGAAGGACAGAGGAATCAGCCCCAGCATTTT CSAEGQRNQPQHF
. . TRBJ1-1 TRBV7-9 TGTGCCAGCAGCCCCCCGGCAGGAGAGAACACTGAAGCTTTCTTT CASSPPAGENTEAFF
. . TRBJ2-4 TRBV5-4 TGTGCCAGCAGGTACGGCGGATCAGGCATTCAGTACTTC CASRYGGSGIQYF
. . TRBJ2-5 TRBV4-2 TGTGCCAGCAGCCACGGGGATCAAGAGACCCAGTACTTC CASSHGDQETQYF
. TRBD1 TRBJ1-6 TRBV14 TGTGCCAGCAGCCATCCTGGGCCGGGACAGGGGTGGGGAGATTCACCCCTCCACTTT CASSHPGPGQGWGDSPLHF
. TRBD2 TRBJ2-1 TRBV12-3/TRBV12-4 TGTGCCAGCAGGAATCCTGGACTAGCGGGAGACAATGAGCAGTTCTTC CASRNPGLAGDNEQFF
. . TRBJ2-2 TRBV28 TGTGCCAGCAGTTTACCGGGAATGAGGGTAGACACCGGGGAGCTGTTTTTT CASSLPGMRVDTGELFF
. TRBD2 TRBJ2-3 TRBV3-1 TGTGCCAGCAGCCAAGCCCCTCAAGCGGGAGGGCCATCAGATACGCAGTATTTT CASSQAPQAGGPSDTQYF
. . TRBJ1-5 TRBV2 TGTGCCAGCAGGGCCCTGGGCAATCAGCCCCAGCATTTT CASRALGNQPQHF
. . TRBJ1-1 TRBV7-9 TGTGCCAGCAGCGAGGTGGGGGCCACTGAAGCTTTCTTT CASSEVGATEAFF
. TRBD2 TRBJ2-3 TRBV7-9 TGTGCCAGCAGCCGGTGGGTCCTAGCGGGCACAGATACGCAGTATTTT CASSRWVLAGTDTQYF
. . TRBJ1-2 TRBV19 TGTGCCAGTAGTGTGGACAGTTTAAACTATGGCTACACCTTC CASSVDSLNYGYTF
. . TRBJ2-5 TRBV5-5 TGTGCCAGCAGCTTGGCTAGGGGGGACGAGACCCAGTACTTC CASSLARGDETQYF
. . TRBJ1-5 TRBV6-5 TGTGCCAGCAGCCTGAGGACCGCCGGTCAGCCCCAGCATTTT CASSLRTAGQPQHF
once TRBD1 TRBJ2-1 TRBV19 TGTGCCAGTAGTACGACAGGGGGTAAGCAGTTCTTC CASSTTGGKQFF
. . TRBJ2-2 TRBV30 TGTGCCTGGAGTGTGGAGTTGGGATTTGGGACCGGGGAGCTGTTTTTT CAWSVELGFGTGELFF
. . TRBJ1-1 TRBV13 TGTGCCAGCAGCTTAAGCAGGGGTGAAGCTTTCTTT CASSLSRGEAFF
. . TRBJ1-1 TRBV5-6 TGTGCCAGCAGCTTGGACGGACTAGGGAAGAACACTGAAGCTTTCTTT CASSLDGLGKNTEAFF
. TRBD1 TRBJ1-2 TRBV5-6 TGTGCCAGCAGCTACAACCTCGGGACAGGGTATGGCTACACCTTC CASSYNLGTGYGYTF
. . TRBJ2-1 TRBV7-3 TGTGCCAGCAGCTTAACGTTCGGGAGCAATGAGCAGTTCTTC CASSLTFGSNEQFF
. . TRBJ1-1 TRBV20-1 TGCAGTGCTAGAGCCGACAACACTGAAGCTTTCTTT CSARADNTEAFF
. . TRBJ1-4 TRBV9 TGTGCCAGCAGCGTAGAGAACAGCGATGAAAAACTGTTTTTT CASSVENSDEKLFF
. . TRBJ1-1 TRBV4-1 TGCGCCAGCAGCCAGGGTAGGGTGTACACTGAAGCTTTCTTT CASSQGRVYTEAFF
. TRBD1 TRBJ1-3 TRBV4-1 TGCGCCAGCAGTCAGGGGGATTTCTCTGGAAACACCATATATTTT CASSQGDFSGNTIYF
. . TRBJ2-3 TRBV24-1 TGTGCCACCAGTGACCTGTACACAGATACGCAGTATTTT CATSDLYTDTQYF
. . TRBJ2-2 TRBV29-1 TGCAGCGTTGAACTGGGAACACTCGGGGAGCTGTTTTTT CSVELGTLGELFF
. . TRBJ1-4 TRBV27 TGTGCCAGCAGTTTAATCGCCGGATCAGGACTGTTTTTT CASSLIAGSGLFF
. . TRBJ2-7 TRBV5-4 TGTGCCAGCAGTAGATCCGGACTGGATGGGGAGCAGTACTTC CASSRSGLDGEQYF
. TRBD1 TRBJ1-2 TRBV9 TGTGCCAGCAGCGTAGCAGGGGGCTTCTATGGCTACACCTTC CASSVAGGFYGYTF
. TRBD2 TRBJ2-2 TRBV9 TGTGCCAGCAGCGTGCTAGCGGGTTTCGGGGAGCTGTTTTTT CASSVLAGFGELFF
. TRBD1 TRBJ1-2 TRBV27 TGTGCCAGCAGTTTATCTGGACAGGGCACCCTATATGGCTACACCTTC CASSLSGQGTLYGYTF
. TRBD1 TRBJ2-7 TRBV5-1 TGCGCCAGCAGTACAGGGGCCTACGAGCAGTACTTC CASSTGAYEQYF
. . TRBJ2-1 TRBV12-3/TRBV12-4 TGTGCCAGCACCCTGGGGAGCTCCTACAATGAGCAGTTCTTC CASTLGSSYNEQFF
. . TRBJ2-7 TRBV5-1 TGCGCCAGCAGCGCAGGGGCTGGCTCCTACGAGCAGTACTTC CASSAGAGSYEQYF